The next 5 T cell receptor beta chains were all read from a single sample in a study of metastatic and nonmetastatic thyroid tumors. Using MiXCR, TCRdb reanalyzed the PCR reads. The sample has some 15,000 clones, around 4% seen once. All patients reached thyroid surgery having received no treatment beforehand. Sequencing was performed on tumor tissue. All receptors come from a female donor with papillary thyroid cancer or a benign thyroid nodule (not recorded which). Some clones in this sample may be carry-over from other donors' samples.

This chain joins TRBV7-3 and TRBJ2-1; 7 bases are a match to TRBD1. Germline CDR1 SGHTA, CDR2 FQGTGA. The CDR3 spans 13 residues. The V segment lost 2 bases and the J segment 8 bases; nucleotides outside the gene matches: 3. The CDR3 loop is CASSLDREHEQFF. Here the CDR3 DNA reads TGTGCCAGCAGCTTAGACAGGGAACATGAGCAGTTCTTC.

The CDR3 coding sequence is TGTGCCAGCATTTTTGGTGCAGGGTCTTACGAGCAGTACTTC. It codes for CASIFGAGSYEQYF. The J gene is TRBJ2-7, the V gene TRBV2, with a possible D match to TRBD1 (5 bases). The ends were cut back, 7 bases at V and 4 bases at J, with 17 bases in the middle. Germline V gene sequence: CDR1 SNHLY, CDR2 FYNNEI. CDR3 length equals 14 residues.

Only a few counts were recorded for this clone. The rearrangement links TRBV6-1 to TRBJ2-5; 8 bases align to TRBD1. Germline trimming cut 6 bases from V and 2 bases from J; bases unmatched to any gene: 8. The CDR3 has 15 amino acids. Germline V gene sequence: CDR1 MNHNS, CDR2 SASEGT. CDR3 nucleotides: TGTGCCAGCAGAAAGGACAGGGTTGGGCAAGAGACCCAGTACTTC. It yields the protein CASRKDRVGQETQYF.

This clone has more than one count but fewer than ten. The chain has TRBV28 and TRBJ1-2; 7 nucleotides align to TRBD1. This CDR3 is 15 amino acids long. Germline assignment: CDR1 MDHEN and CDR2 SYDVKM. V shed 4 bases, J shed 2 bases, and the junction held 7 bases outside the gene matches. The CDR3 DNA is TGTGCCAGCAGTTCCATCACGACAGGGAACTATGGCTACACCTTC. It yields the protein CASSSITTGNYGYTF.

This clone was recorded a few times. The rearrangement uses TRBV12-3 or TRBV12-4 and TRBJ2-5, with 7 bases identical to TRBD2. Trimming cost V 3 bases and J 5 bases; bases outside gene matches: 0. The CDR3 is 12 residues long. The CDR3 DNA follows: TGTGCCAGCAGTTTGCGGGGGGAGACCCAGTACTTC. Translating gives CASSLRGETQYF.